This TCR beta chain was sequenced during a study of shared clonotypes between healthy human individuals (dated by TCRdb to the early 2020s). A note on the overall study: The cohort comprised a couple of women and three men aged 18 to 49 years. For each donor, three plates each were used for CD4 naive and CD4 memory, two plates were used for CD8 naive, and one plate was used for CD8 memory. To estimate repertoire size and how much clonotype sharing occurs between individuals, the study deeply sequenced the blood TCR repertoires of five healthy adults. To increase sequencing depth and limit assay-specific biases, TCR repertoire library preparation and sequencing were carried out by different laboratories using diverse techniques. Leukapheresis yielded between about 0.9 and 10 billion PBMCs per donor. Results the study describes overall, beyond this receptor: Higher generation probabilities were observed for clonotypes shared by all four sorted-subset donors than for non-shared clonotypes. Because the study included only a small number of donors, the genetic and exposure-history diversity represented was limited. Naive subsets generally had larger estimated clonotype richness than memory subsets. Incomplete sequencing was indicated by rarefaction of sorted-subset datasets, despite the large sequencing depth. Based on pairwise subsampling, the degree of clonotype sharing among donors was expected to be affected by sequencing depth. Sampling was restricted to blood, and TCR repertoires in tissue are likely to differ from TCR repertoires in blood. Approximately 4.8% of naive CD4, around 3.6% of naive CD8, about 2.1% of memory CD4, and 0.4% of memory CD8 clonotypes were shared across several donors.

Healthy HIV-negative adults with no recently reported acute infections or vaccinations were included as donors. Only Caucasian adults living in Nashville, Tennessee, USA were represented among the donors. CD4+ T cells were enriched by magnetic negative selection, after which naive cells were positively selected on CD45RA and the negative fraction was taken as the memory subset. After blood collection by leukapheresis, PBMCs were isolated using Ficoll-Histopaque density gradient centrifugation and then cryopreserved in the vapor phase of liquid nitrogen. Purity and quantity of every magnetically sorted T cell population were checked by analytical flow cytometry. Genomic DNA was isolated from each sorted fraction and quantified by UV absorbance on a Nanodrop 2000c. The CDR3 runs 17 residues from the cysteine to the phenylalanine. Only CDR3 DNA remains: 51 bases, in frame from the first base. Based on the germline V gene, the CDR1 and CDR2 sequences are MDHEN and SYDVKM. V is shortened by 5 bases, J by 0 bases, and the region joining them spans 16 bases.

With respect to this clone: Its antigen is currently not known. The sample holds no much larger clone one base away, and base qualities are not on file.

TCR CDR3 regions were amplified from genomic DNA by multiplex PCR using the deep immunoSEQ assay. Extracted genomic DNA from each cell subset was distributed evenly across all wells of several immunoSEQ 96-well plates, and each plate was treated as a replicate. For sorted subsets, about 0.2 ug genomic DNA, equal to about 30,000 T cell genomes, was loaded into each replicate PCR. Purified libraries were measured with a Qubit 3.0 fluorometer, size-checked on a Bioanalyzer 2100, and measured again with the KAPA Library Quantification kit. A separate single-read 150-cycle Illumina NextSeq 550 flow cell was used to sequence each immunoSEQ 96-well plate. The original pipeline was this. Because the immunoSEQ output included only junctional sequences and no quality scores, the filtering could not be the same as the filtering used for full-length reads. Sequences were annotated with PyIR, a Python wrapper for IgBLAST v1.9, using IMGT germline references to assign V/J genes and CDR3. Reads were removed for weak V/J assignments (E-value above 1e-6), missing CDR3, stop codons, out-of-frame junctions, or ambiguous translated residues. A V3J clonotype was defined by an identical inferred V gene, J gene, and CDR3 amino acid sequence. To compute the percentage overlap between repertoires, the number of shared unique clonotypes was divided by the size of the smaller repertoire. RTK rarefaction, the Chao1 estimator, and Recon v2.1 estimates of unobserved clonotypes were used to assess repertoire richness. OLGA was used to compute generation probabilities for all TCRbeta clonotypes that the gDNA method yielded from a handful of donors. TCRdb took this table from immuneACCESS and kept in-frame rearrangements with V and J called. Such tables lack part of the clones; where checked against another copy, unresolved V genes explain under half of the gap, and the rest is unexplained. The V and J calls and clone size are taken from that table; D and trimming were inferred from the DNA. The table for this sample lists approximately 700,000 clones; around 73% of them were counted only once. Roughly 2% of the sample is held by the ten biggest clonotypes.

Sequencing used memory CD4+ T cells sorted from blood. In light of the paper, this sample's cell subset or site label describes: CD45RA-negative fraction. This chain joins TRBV28 to TRBJ2-2; the D region possibly corresponds to TRBD2 (5 bases align). The sequence was collected from a woman aged 25 to 39 in good health. The CDR3 loop reads CASSGRGGSPNTGELFF. The nucleotide sequence reads as follows: TGTGCCAGCAGTGGCCGAGGAGGCAGCCCGAACACCGGGGAGCTGTTTTTT.